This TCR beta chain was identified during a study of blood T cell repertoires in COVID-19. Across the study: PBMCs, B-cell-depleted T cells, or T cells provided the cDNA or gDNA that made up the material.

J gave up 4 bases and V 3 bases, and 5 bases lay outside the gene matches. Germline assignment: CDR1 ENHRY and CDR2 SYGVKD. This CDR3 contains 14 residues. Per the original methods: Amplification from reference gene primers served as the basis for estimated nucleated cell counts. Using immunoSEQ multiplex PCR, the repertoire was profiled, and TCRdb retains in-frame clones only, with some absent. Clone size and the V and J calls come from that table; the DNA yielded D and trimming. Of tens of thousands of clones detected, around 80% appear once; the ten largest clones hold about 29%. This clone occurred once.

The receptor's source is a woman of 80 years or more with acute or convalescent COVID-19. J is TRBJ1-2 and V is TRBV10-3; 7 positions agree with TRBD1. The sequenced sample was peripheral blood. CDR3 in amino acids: CAISDDRARYGYTF. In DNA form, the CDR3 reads TGTGCCATCAGTGATGACAGGGCACGCTATGGCTACACCTTC.